The 2 T cell receptor beta chains in this list originate from one sample, sequenced in a study of T cell responses to AZD1222 COVID-19 vaccine. Repertoires were generated with immunoSEQ multiplex PCR, while TCRdb's copy carries only in-frame clones and drops some. The table has 150,000 to 200,000 clones, approximately 90% seen once; the top ten hold 4% to 4.5%. The sample in question was peripheral blood, obtained 28 days after the second dose of the MenACWY control vaccine. These receptors were obtained from an adult who received the MenACWY meningococcal vaccine as a control.

The J gene is TRBJ1-2, the V gene TRBV7-8; 8 bases map to TRBD1. The germline V gene has CDR1 SGHVS and CDR2 FQNEAQ. The CDR3 contains 18 residues. The V and J ends lost 5 bases and 5 bases, in that order; junction bases with no gene match: 19. The CDR3 nucleotides read TGTGCCAGCAGCGGATACCTTTCGGACAGGGAGGTTGGGTATGGCTACACCTTC. Encoded protein: CASSGYLSDREVGYGYTF. The full variable domain, its missing parts supplied by reference TRBV7-8 and TRBJ1-2, is GAGVSQSPRYKVAKRGQDVALRCDPISGHVSLFWYQQALGQGPEFLTYFQNEAQLDKSGLPSDRFFAERPEGSVSTLKIQRTQQEDSAVYLCASSGYLSDREVGYGYTFGSGTRLTVV.

The V call is TRBV28, the J call TRBJ2-5; the D gene could be TRBD1 or TRBD2 (5 bases each). The CDR3 has 15 amino acids. Germline loops: CDR1 MDHEN, CDR2 SYDVKM. The V and J ends lost 5 bases and 2 bases respectively, with 15 bases between them. The CDR3, as DNA: TGTGCCAGCAGTCCCGGACATCGCGGGCAAGAGACCCAGTACTTC. It translates to CASSPGHRGQETQYF.